Listed below are T cell receptor beta chains from one sample, sequenced in a study of T cells after yellow fever vaccination. A single record per CDR3 protein comes from TCRdb applying MiXCR to the 5' RACE reads. The sample has about 340,000 distinct CDR3 sequences, around 12% seen once. This specimen consisted of CD4+ T cells sorted from PBMCs, obtained 15 days after the yellow fever booster vaccination. The receptors shown here come from a man younger than 35 who received the YFV17D yellow fever vaccine. The CDR3 runs from the conserved cysteine through the conserved F or W. D genes are given only for firm matches. Where a row states a size, it is once, few, many or the class of an expanded clone; other rows omit it.

size: -
D: TRBD2
J: TRBJ2-3
V: TRBV12-3/TRBV12-4
CDR3: CASSLAGGPRTQYF

size: -
D: TRBD2
J: TRBJ2-3
V: TRBV5-1
CDR3: CASSFGLAGGPSTDTQYF

size: -
D: -
J: TRBJ1-5
V: TRBV11-2
CDR3: CASSLDGRKEPQHF

size: few
D: TRBD2
J: TRBJ2-5
V: TRBV4-3
CDR3: CASSQGSGVPQETQYF

size: many
D: -
J: TRBJ1-6
V: TRBV20-1
CDR3: CSASSGYYNSPLHF

size: -
D: TRBD1
J: TRBJ1-4
V: TRBV25-1
CDR3: CASSELGQVNEKLFF

size: -
D: -
J: TRBJ2-3
V: TRBV7-9
CDR3: CASSRPKDTQYF

size: many
D: -
J: TRBJ2-5
V: TRBV5-1
CDR3: CASSLKLGGETQYF

size: -
D: TRBD1
J: TRBJ1-2
V: TRBV10-3
CDR3: CAITTGSNYGYTF

size: many
D: TRBD1
J: TRBJ2-5
V: TRBV5-1
CDR3: CASSPTGADWETQYF

size: -
D: -
J: TRBJ1-1
V: TRBV19
CDR3: CASSIDPWRGAEAFF

size: -
D: -
J: TRBJ2-1
V: TRBV20-1
CDR3: CSAQSVGGFYNEQFF

size: -
D: -
J: TRBJ1-2
V: TRBV29-1
CDR3: CSVVEGYYGYTF

size: few
D: TRBD1
J: TRBJ1-2
V: TRBV9
CDR3: CASSVEAGGYGYTF

size: many
D: TRBD1
J: TRBJ2-7
V: TRBV7-9
CDR3: CASSSRDRGAEQYF

size: -
D: TRBD1
J: TRBJ2-5
V: TRBV12-3/TRBV12-4
CDR3: CASSMTGQGQETQYF

size: -
D: -
J: TRBJ1-5
V: TRBV9
CDR3: CATTDTHSNQPQHF

size: -
D: -
J: TRBJ1-2
V: TRBV24-1
CDR3: CATSDPGFRDGYTF

size: -
D: -
J: TRBJ1-1
V: TRBV12-5
CDR3: CASGLGNTEAFF

size: -
D: -
J: TRBJ1-6
V: TRBV12-3/TRBV12-4
CDR3: CASTQGFFSSPLHF

size: -
D: -
J: TRBJ1-4
V: TRBV7-9
CDR3: CASSDRLGEKLFF

size: -
D: -
J: TRBJ1-3
V: TRBV7-2
CDR3: CASSPQNSGNTIYF

size: few
D: -
J: TRBJ1-1
V: TRBV18
CDR3: CASSPPGRNTEAFF

size: many
D: -
J: TRBJ2-4
V: TRBV24-1
CDR3: CATSDPKGVGDIQYF

size: -
D: TRBD1
J: TRBJ1-1
V: TRBV19
CDR3: CASTQTGPLSTEAFF

size: -
D: -
J: TRBJ2-7
V: TRBV6-5
CDR3: CASRQGKLTYEQYF

size: few
D: TRBD2
J: TRBJ2-3
V: TRBV12-3/TRBV12-4
CDR3: CASRDSAGGLDTQYF

size: few
D: -
J: TRBJ2-3
V: TRBV7-3
CDR3: CASSLEPTDTQYF

size: -
D: -
J: TRBJ1-2
V: TRBV6-6
CDR3: CASSYPYVEKEYGYTF

size: few
D: -
J: TRBJ2-7
V: TRBV3-1
CDR3: CASSQGPGSQYEQYF

size: -
D: -
J: TRBJ2-5
V: TRBV9
CDR3: CASSVGPGHGGGETQYF

size: -
D: TRBD1
J: TRBJ1-2
V: TRBV18
CDR3: CASSLTGTEGYTF

size: few
D: -
J: TRBJ1-5
V: TRBV7-8
CDR3: CASSSERVQLFQPQHF

size: few
D: -
J: TRBJ2-5
V: TRBV28
CDR3: CASRPPGLSQETQYF

size: -
D: -
J: TRBJ2-2
V: TRBV9
CDR3: CASSDRDARNTGELFF

size: few
D: -
J: TRBJ1-4
V: TRBV7-9
CDR3: CASSFLGQENEKLFF

size: -
D: -
J: TRBJ1-5
V: TRBV6-5
CDR3: CASSYSGVGQPQHF